This is a list of T cell receptor beta chains from one sample in a study of T cells and Merkel cell carcinoma outcomes. Only in-frame clones appear in the TCRdb table, and some are missing; sequencing was by immunoSEQ multiplex PCR. The sample holds thousands of clones; approximately 92% are singletons and the top ten take approximately 2%. The sequencing input was tumor tissue from Merkel cell carcinoma. The receptors were sampled from a human donor with Merkel cell carcinoma. Each CDR3 is given with its conserved first and last residue. Fields, in order: J gene, D gene, V gene, clone size, CDR3 DNA, CDR3 protein. A D gene is named only where the DNA matches it firmly. The size of a clone is reported for some rows only, either as once, few or many, or as a class for expanded clones.

TRBJ2-3 TRBD2 TRBV5-4 . TGTACCAGCAGCTTGAGGCTAGCGGGGGGGGCAGATACGCAGTATTTT CTSSLRLAGGADTQYF
TRBJ1-4 TRBD1 TRBV14 . TGTGCCAGCAGCCAAGGACAGGGCCTCAATGAAAAACTGTTTTTT CASSQGQGLNEKLFF
TRBJ1-1 . TRBV20-1 few TGCAGTGCTATGCGGACTGAAGCTTTCTTT CSAMRTEAFF
TRBJ2-1 . TRBV5-1 . TGCGCCAGCAGCCAGAGGACTGAGGGATACAATGAGCAGTTCTTC CASSQRTEGYNEQFF
TRBJ2-1 TRBD2 TRBV6-1 . TGTGCCAGCAGTGAAGGACAGGGCTTCCTAGCGGGGCGCTACAATGAGCAGTTCTTC CASSEGQGFLAGRYNEQFF
TRBJ1-4 . TRBV6-6 . TGTGCCAGCAGTGACTTAGGAAAACTGTTTTTT CASSDLGKLFF
TRBJ2-1 TRBD2 TRBV18 . TGTGCCAGCTCCCCTGCAGCGGGAGGGCCAGGTAATGAGCAGTTCTTC CASSPAAGGPGNEQFF
TRBJ2-6 . TRBV4-1 . TGCGCCAGCAGCCAAGATAGGAGGGCCTCTGGGGCCAACGTCCTGACTTTC CASSQDRRASGANVLTF
TRBJ2-5 TRBD2 TRBV4-1 . TGCGCCAGCAGCCCCTTCCGGACTAGCAGCGAAGAGACCCAGTACTTC CASSPFRTSSEETQYF
TRBJ1-1 . TRBV13 . TGTGCCAGCAGCTCAATCTACAGGGCTAGGGCAGGAGTTTTCTTT CASSSIYRARAGVFF
TRBJ2-3 . TRBV5-4 . TGTGCCAGCAGCTTGCCGCAGGCCTACACAGATACGCAGTATTTT CASSLPQAYTDTQYF
TRBJ2-2 TRBD2 TRBV28 . TGTGCCAGCAGTCATCATAGCGGGGGGGCCACCGGGGAGCTGTTTTTT CASSHHSGGATGELFF
TRBJ1-1 . TRBV6-1 . TGTGCCAGCAGAAACACTGAAGCTTTCTTT CASRNTEAFF
TRBJ1-5 TRBD1 TRBV18 . TGTGCCAGCTCACTCGGGACAGGCAATCAGCCCCAGCATTTT CASSLGTGNQPQHF
TRBJ2-3 . TRBV29-1 . TGCAGCGTTGTTCCGGGGGATGGGGCAGATACGCAGTATTTT CSVVPGDGADTQYF
TRBJ2-7 . TRBV13 . TGTGCCAGCAGCATGCTAGCGAACGAATACGAGCAGTACTTC CASSMLANEYEQYF
TRBJ2-7 TRBD1 TRBV9 . TGTGCCAGCAGCGTCGACAGGGGCTCCCTCTACGAGCAGTACTTC CASSVDRGSLYEQYF
TRBJ2-1 . TRBV19 . TGTGCCAGTAGTATACCTGGCAATGAGCAGTTCTTC CASSIPGNEQFF
TRBJ1-2 . TRBV4-1 . TGCGCCAGCAGCCTTCCTGGAGGGGGGGGTGGCTACACCTTC CASSLPGGGGGYTF
TRBJ2-3 . TRBV29-1 . TGCAGCGTTTACGTCCGAACGCAGTATTTT CSVYVRTQYF